Below, one T cell receptor beta chain is given with its context. The target antigen is unknown. CDR3 length: 15 residues. Germline CDR1 and CDR2: SGHAT and FQNNGV. Trimming cost V 4 bases and J 3 bases; bases outside gene matches: 9. The sample comes from a study of vaccination effects on CD4 cells after COVID-19. The repertoire was sequenced with immunoSEQ multiplex PCR; TCRdb's copy has only in-frame clones and lacks some. The repertoire includes roughly 30,000 clones, about three quarters of them detected once, and more than 25% sits in the top ten. Study-wide results and caveats: Only a single clone (1 of 255 vaccine-induced clones in healthy vaccinees) cross-reacted with common cold coronaviruses.

Antigen-specific CD4+ T cells expanded by the ViraFEST assay with viral peptide pools were then sequenced. Cultured cells yielded isolated CD4+ T cells after 10 to 11 days. Nobody among the vaccine recipients had prior SARS-CoV-2 infection (nucleocapsid antibodies were negative). Each well held 1.5 million to 2 million PBMC cultured with 8.5 to 10 ug/ml peptides and around 11 IU/ml IL-2. Sequencing was performed on CD4+ T cells from PBMCs cultured with HCoV-OC43 spike peptides, taken before COVID-19 vaccination. Subset of the sample: HCoV-OC43 spike overlapping peptide pool stimulation. The clonotype originates from a human donor who received a COVID-19 vaccine. The chain uses TRBV11-2 and TRBJ2-7, with 7 bases that match TRBD2. The CDR3 DNA reads as TGTGCCAGCAGCTCCGGGACTACCTCCTTCTACGAGCAGTACTTC. Translated, it gives CASSSGTTSFYEQYF.